Each of the 2 T cell receptor beta chains below was sequenced from the same sample in a study of shared clonotypes between healthy human individuals (dated by TCRdb to the early 2020s). The library came from the immunoSEQ multiplex PCR assay. Here the immuneACCESS table is served through TCRdb, limited to in-frame sequences with V and J called. Missing clones are a known gap in these copies; in checked studies unresolved V genes cover under half, and the rest lacks a known reason. Recorded for this sample are a few hundred thousand clones; about 96% of them occurred a single time. In total, the top ten clones hold 0.32% of the sample. Specimen: memory CD8+ T cells sorted from blood. This specimen's cell subset or site label, per the study, means: CD45RO+ cells pooled with CCR7-negative TemRA cells. These receptor sequences come from a man aged 25-45 years in good health.

The V gene is TRBV5-1, the J gene TRBJ2-5; the D gene is possibly TRBD2 (5 bases). Germline V gene lookup returns CDR1 SGHRS and CDR2 YFSETQ. The CDR3 consists of 18 residues. The V gene lost 4 bases and the J gene lost 3 bases, with 25 bases spanning the gap. The CDR3 is CASSNGMLPSTIKETQYF. The CDR3 coding sequence is TGCGCCAGCAGCAATGGGATGCTTCCTAGCACAATAAAAGAGACCCAGTACTTC.

The chain has TRBV7-9 and TRBJ2-1, with D hard to call. There are 11 residues in the CDR3. V dropped 3 bases and J dropped 8 bases, with 5 bases sitting between them. Germline lookup yields CDR1 SEHNR and CDR2 FQNEAQ (reference sequence). The DNA for the CDR3 is TGTGCCAGCAGCTTTGCGGATGAGCAGTTCTTC. Encoded protein: CASSFADEQFF.